A single sample is the source of the 11 T cell receptor beta chains below, sequenced in a study of regulatory and conventional T cells in RAG deficiency. The repertoire was sequenced with immunoSEQ multiplex PCR; TCRdb's copy has only in-frame clones and lacks some. The data show under 45,000 clones, 76% seen once. Conventional CD4+ T cells were sorted from blood as CD25-low CD127-high cells. These same records also appear under a second study, on regulatory T cells. That paper states: The PCR used 52 TRBV and 13 TRBJ primers.

Sequencing input: CD4+ effector T cells sorted from blood. These receptors all stem from a human donor in good health.

V and J are TRBV7-3 and TRBJ2-3, with 7 bases matching TRBD2. The CDR3 is 17 residues long. Germline V gives CDR1 SGHTA, CDR2 FQGTGA. V dropped 3 bases and J dropped 5; count of bases not matched to a gene: 14. The CDR3 DNA is TGTGCCAGCAGCTTGCGACCCAGCGGGGAAGTAAGAGATACGCAGTATTTT. Translating it yields CASSLRPSGEVRDTQYF.

The chain couples TRBV30 to TRBJ1-2; D is undetermined. The germline CDR1 and CDR2 sequences are GTSNPN and SVGIG (reference sequence). The CDR3 runs 12 residues. V gave up 4 bases and J gave up 6 bases, with 12 bases separating them. Here the CDR3 DNA reads TGTGCCTGGAATTTACAGTCCGATGGCTACACCTTC. It codes for CAWNLQSDGYTF. The variable domain in full, with the rest retrieved from reference TRBV30 and TRBJ1-2, is SQTIHQWPATLVQPVGSPLSLECTVEGTSNPNLYWYRQAAGRGLQLLFYSVGIGQISSEVPQNLSASRPQDRQFILSSKKLLLSDSGFYLCAWNLQSDGYTFGSGTRLTVV.

The J gene is TRBJ1-1, the V gene TRBV9; D call uncertain. Between the trimmed V and J ends, which lost 4 bases and 0 bases, there was a span of 13 bases. Germline V lookup: CDR1 SGDLS, CDR2 YYNGEE. This CDR3 comprises 15 residues. CDR3 DNA sequence: TGTGCCAGCAGCCCCGACCTATTTATGAACACTGAAGCTTTCTTT. As protein: CASSPDLFMNTEAFF.

Written as DNA, the CDR3 is TGTGCCAGCAGCCAGAGACCAGGGGGGATATCCTATGGCTACACCTTC. Translation: CASSQRPGGISYGYTF. The chain couples TRBV9 to TRBJ1-2; 7 bases are a match to TRBD1. The germline CDR1 and CDR2 sequences are SGDLS and YYNGEE. CDR3 size: 16 residues. The ends lost 4 bases at V and 4 bases at J; junction bases unmatched: 13.

This chain uses TRBV27 with TRBJ2-5; D gene ambiguous. The CDR3 sequence is 15 residues long. CDR1 and CDR2 from the germline V gene are MNHEY and SMNVEV (reference sequence). The V end was cut by 2 bases, the J end by 3 bases, with 13 bases between. In DNA, the CDR3 is TGTGCCAGCAGTTTAAATTGGTCAACTAAAGAGACCCAGTACTTC. Protein product: CASSLNWSTKETQYF.

This rearrangement joins TRBV15 to TRBJ2-7; D gene ambiguous. Germline lookup yields CDR1 LNHNV and CDR2 YYDKDF (reference sequence). Trimming took off 0 bases at V and 4 bases at J, with 10 bases between the two ends. The CDR3 runs 14 residues. CDR3 sequence (DNA): TGTGCCACCAGCAGAGATCTGAGGAAATACGAGCAGTACTTC. As protein: CATSRDLRKYEQYF. The full variable domain, in which reference TRBV15 and TRBJ2-7 provide the parts outside the CDR3, is DAMVIQNPRYQVTQFGKPVTLSCSQTLNHNVMYWYQQKSSQAPKLLFHYYDKDFNNEADTPDNFQSRRPNTSFCFLDIRSPGLGDTAMYLCATSRDLRKYEQYFGPGTRLTVT.

The chain uses TRBV9 and TRBJ1-5, with D maybe TRBD1 (5 bases). Germline assignment: CDR1 SGDLS and CDR2 YYNGEE. This CDR3 has 15 residues. Trimming took off 0 bases at V and 6 bases at J, with 13 bases between the two ends. CDR3 bases: TGTGCCAGCAGCGTAGGAGGAGGGGCAGGTCAGCCCCAGCATTTT. Protein: CASSVGGGAGQPQHF. The full variable domain, with the rest looked up from reference TRBV9 and TRBJ1-5, is DSGVTQTPKHLITATGQRVTLRCSPRSGDLSVYWYQQSLDQGLQFLIQYYNGEERAKGNILERFSAQQFPDLHSELNLSSLELGDSALYFCASSVGGGAGQPQHFGDGTRLSIL.

The chain uses TRBV19 and TRBJ1-1, with D hard to call. The CDR3 sequence is 15 residues long. Germline values: CDR1 LNHDA, CDR2 SQIVND (reference sequence). Between the trimmed V and J ends, which lost 3 bases and 5 bases, there was a span of 16 bases. The CDR3 nucleotides are TGTGCCAGTAGTATCGACATTGGGGTGGGTACTGAAGCTTTCTTT. Translation: CASSIDIGVGTEAFF.

The chain couples TRBV10-1 to TRBJ2-5, with D perhaps TRBD2 (5 bases). Germline loops: CDR1 WNHNN, CDR2 SYGVQD (reference sequence). The CDR3 consists of 17 residues. The V end was cut by 6 bases, the J end by 2 bases, with 22 bases between. CDR3 sequence reads: CASSERMRLGAQETQYF. The CDR3 nucleotides are TGCGCCAGCAGCGAGCGGATGAGGCTCGGAGCTCAAGAGACCCAGTACTTC.

The chain is built from TRBV7-9 and TRBJ2-1; D is uncertain. CDR1 is SEHNR, CDR2 FQNEAQ, per germline (reference sequence). The V end lost 0 bases, the J end lost 11 bases, and 14 bases lay between the germline ends. This CDR3 spans 14 amino acids. The CDR3: CASSLASVGNKQFF. As DNA, the CDR3 is TGTGCCAGCAGCTTAGCGTCGGTGGGTAATAAGCAGTTCTTC.

The chain has TRBV28 and TRBJ2-1; 11 bases are a match to TRBD2. The V segment lost 6 bases and the J segment 0 bases; nucleotides outside the gene matches: 7. Looked up from germline, CDR1 is MDHEN and CDR2 is SYDVKM. The CDR3 runs 17 residues. CDR3 in DNA: TGTGCCAGCAGCCAAAGACTAGCGGGAATCTCCTACAATGAGCAGTTCTTC. It codes for CASSQRLAGISYNEQFF.